Presented here are 31 T cell receptor beta chains from one specimen sequenced in a study of neurological immune-mediated disorders. TCRdb fed the 5' RACE reads into MiXCR, producing one record per CDR3 protein. The sample carries around 68,000 distinct CDR3 sequences, about 4% recorded once. Sequenced sample: PBMCs. The receptors here all came from a man aged 45 to 65 with multiple sclerosis.

Many counts were recorded for this clonotype. The chain uses TRBV4-3 and TRBJ1-4, with D hard to call. This CDR3 spans 15 amino acids. CDR1 is LGHNA and CDR2 is YSLEER in the germline V gene. With 0 bases removed from V and 4 bases from J, the gap between germline ends came to 9 bases. The CDR3 reads CASSQEHRINEKLFF. The CDR3 DNA is TGCGCCAGCAGCCAAGAACACCGGATTAATGAAAAACTGTTTTTT.

This clonotype has a handful of counts. The genes are TRBV29-1 and TRBJ1-2, with D hard to call. CDR3 length equals 12 residues. Deletions cut 4 bases from V and 6 bases from J, with 12 bases between. Germline assignment: CDR1 SQVTM and CDR2 ANQGSEA. Here the CDR3 DNA reads TGCAGCGTTGTTCTAGGCGGGGATGGCTACACCTTC. Translation gives CSVVLGGDGYTF.

The table lists this clonotype with many counts. A much larger clone sits a single nucleotide away, making a read error possible. V and J are TRBV5-1 and TRBJ2-1, with TRBD2 matching 10 bases. CDR1 SGHRS and CDR2 YFSETQ come from the germline V gene. This CDR3 region has 15 residues. V lost 5 bases to trimming and J lost 1 base; unmatched junction nucleotides: 3. The CDR3 reads CASRGLARSYNEQFF. The CDR3 bases are TGCGCCAGCAGGGGACTAGCGAGATCCTACAATGAGCAGTTCTTC.

The sample holds a few counts of this clonotype. One base away lies a much larger clone, so this may be a sequencing read error. The chain carries TRBV29-1 and TRBJ1-1; D remains ambiguous. V lost 1 base and J lost 0, with 12 bases in between. CDR1 and CDR2 (germline): SQVTM, ANQGSEA. The CDR3 is made up of 15 amino acids. Written as DNA, the CDR3 is TGCAGCGTTGAAGCGAAGGTACAAATGAACACTGAAGCTTTCTTT. Its protein is CSVEAKVQMNTEAFF.

This clonotype appeared many times. This chain connects TRBV5-6 to TRBJ2-5; D perhaps matches TRBD1 (5 bases). The ends were cut back, 3 bases at V and 2 bases at J, with 17 bases in the middle. The CDR3 contains 16 residues. Germline CDR1 reads SGHDT; CDR2 reads YYEEEE. Written as DNA, the CDR3 is TGTGCCAGCAGCTCGAGGTCCAGACAGTATCAAGAGACCCAGTACTTC. Translation gives CASSSRSRQYQETQYF.

This clonotype was found many times. The genes are TRBV20-1 and TRBJ2-3; D assignment may be TRBD1 or TRBD2 (5 bases each). V lost 3 bases and J lost 4, with 8 bases in between. Germline CDR1 is DFQATT and CDR2 is SNEGSKA (reference sequence). The CDR3 spans 12 residues. The CDR3 loop is CSASGAADTQYF. DNA for the CDR3: TGCAGTGCTAGCGGGGCCGCAGATACGCAGTATTTT.

The sample holds many counts of this clonotype. A read error may produce the germline difference seen at one junction end. The chain combines TRBV7-8 with TRBJ1-1, with D maybe TRBD1 (5 bases). The CDR3 loop spans 13 amino acids. In germline, CDR1 is SGHVS, CDR2 FQNEAQ. In nucleotides, the CDR3 is TGTGCAAGCAGGGCAGGGATGGGCACTGAAGCTTTCTTT. Its translation is CASRAGMGTEAFF.

This clonotype was seen ten or more times. CDR3 sequence reads: CSAQGMSRYTF. CDR3 sequence (DNA): TGCAGTGCGCAGGGTATGAGTCGCTACACCTTC. The chain is built from TRBV20-1 and TRBJ1-2; a weak D match, TRBD1 (5 bases). The germline V gene has CDR1 DFQATT and CDR2 SNEGSKA (reference sequence). Trimming left V 6 bases short and J 9 bases short, with 14 bases between. The CDR3 length is 11 residues.

This clonotype was detected ten times or more. This chain connects TRBV6-2 or TRBV6-3 to TRBJ1-1; a possible D gene is TRBD1 (6 bases). The CDR3 runs 15 residues. Trimming left V 4 bases short and J 1 base short, with 13 bases between. Germline loops: CDR1 MNHEY, CDR2 SVGEGT. The CDR3 DNA sequence: TGTGCCAGCAGTTGGGGGGGACAAACGAACACTGAAGCTTTCTTT. It specifies CASSWGGQTNTEAFF.

There are a few counts of this clonotype. This chain joins TRBV7-2 and TRBJ2-2; possibly TRBD2 for D (6 bases). In germline, CDR1 is SGHTA, CDR2 FQGNSA. V was trimmed by 3 bases and J by 1 base, leaving 9 bases between them. CDR3 length: 15 residues. The chain's CDR3 is CASSFGGRNTGELFF. DNA for the CDR3: TGTGCCAGCAGCTTCGGGGGAAGGAACACCGGGGAGCTGTTTTTT.

This clonotype was detected many times. The rearrangement uses TRBV12-3 or TRBV12-4 and TRBJ2-5, with 14 bases matching TRBD2. The CDR3 contains 17 residues. Trimming took 6 bases from V and 3 from J; bases not matched to a gene: 9. This chain's CDR3 is CASSVGLAGGWKETQYF. The CDR3 bases are TGTGCCAGCAGCGTAGGACTAGCGGGGGGTTGGAAAGAGACCCAGTACTTC.

This clonotype was detected ten times or more. One end of the junction fails to match germline, which may point to a read error. The CDR3 spells CASTLAGTGSNYGYTF. DNA for the CDR3: TGTGCCAGCACCTTGGCCGGGACAGGGTCTAACTATGGCTACACCTTC. The chain joins TRBV5-6 to TRBJ1-2; 9 bases align to TRBD1. The CDR3 extends over 16 amino acids. The V gene's germline CDR1 is SGHDT and CDR2 YYEEEE.

This clonotype occurred many times. The chain uses TRBV5-1 and TRBJ2-7, with D uncertain. With 1 base removed from V and 6 bases from J, the gap between germline ends came to 14 bases. Germline CDR1 reads SGHRS; CDR2 reads YFSETQ. The CDR3 is made up of 14 amino acids. The CDR3 protein is CASSLNSGLGEQYF. DNA of the CDR3: TGCGCCAGCAGCTTGAATTCTGGCCTCGGCGAGCAGTACTTC.

This clonotype showed up many times. V gene TRBV20-1 combines with J gene TRBJ1-1; 9 nucleotides match TRBD1. The CDR3 runs to 17 residues. Germline-derived CDR1 and CDR2 are DFQATT and SNEGSKA (reference sequence). J gave up 0 bases and V 3 bases, and 11 bases lay outside the gene matches. CDR3 bases: TGCAGTGCTAGGCGCCCGGGACAGGGCACTTTGAACACTGAAGCTTTCTTT. Protein product: CSARRPGQGTLNTEAFF.

This clonotype was found many times. The genes are TRBV20-1 and TRBJ2-3; 7 nucleotides align to TRBD2. The junction had 1 base not matched to a gene; V was cut back by 4 bases and J by 0 bases. The germline V gene encodes CDR1 DFQATT and CDR2 SNEGSKA (reference sequence). This CDR3 comprises 13 residues. CDR3 DNA sequence: TGCAGTGCTATGCGGGGGAGCACAGATACGCAGTATTTT. Amino acids: CSAMRGSTDTQYF.

This clonotype was seen at least ten times. V is TRBV6-6 and J is TRBJ2-1, with 7 bases identical to TRBD1. The V gene end was trimmed by 2 bases and the J gene end by 4 bases; junction bases not matched to a gene: 5. The CDR3 runs 15 residues. CDR1 is MNHNY, CDR2 SVGAGI, per germline (reference sequence). CDR3 nucleotide sequence: TGTGCCAGCAGTTACACGGGACAGATATACAATGAGCAGTTCTTC. This encodes CASSYTGQIYNEQFF.

This clonotype has a count of ten or more. This sequence joins TRBV20-1 and TRBJ2-1; possible D gene TRBD1, 6 bases. Trimming took 3 bases from V and 4 from J, leaving 10 bases between them. Germline assignment: CDR1 DFQATT and CDR2 SNEGSKA (reference sequence). This CDR3 has 13 amino acids. The CDR3 spells CSASRTAYNEQFF. The CDR3 DNA sequence: TGCAGTGCTAGTAGGACAGCTTACAATGAGCAGTTCTTC.

The table lists this clonotype with many counts. The V call is TRBV7-3, the J call TRBJ2-2; TRBD2 aligns across 7 bases. J gave up 7 bases and V 5 bases, and 7 bases lay outside the gene matches. CDR1 SGHTA and CDR2 FQGTGA come from the germline V gene. The CDR3 has 14 residues. The CDR3 sequence is CASSAGGGGGELFF. In DNA form, the CDR3 reads TGTGCCAGCAGCGCCGGTGGCGGGGGCGGGGAGCTGTTTTTT. The full variable domain, with the rest looked up from reference TRBV7-3 and TRBJ2-2, is GAGVSQTPSNKVTEKGKYVELRCDPISGHTALYWYRQSLGQGPEFLIYFQGTGAADDSGLPNDRFFAVRPEGSVSTLKIQRTERGDSAVYLCASSAGGGGGELFFGEGSRLTVL.

This clonotype appeared many times. V gene TRBV20-1 combines with J gene TRBJ2-5; 7 bases are a match to TRBD2. V gave up 3 bases and J gave up 5 bases; unmatched junction bases: 6. This CDR3 comprises 13 residues. Germline lookup yields CDR1 DFQATT and CDR2 SNEGSKA (reference sequence). This chain's CDR3 is CSASTGTKETQYF. CDR3 nucleotides: TGCAGTGCTAGCACCGGGACTAAGGAGACCCAGTACTTC.

J is TRBJ2-6 and V is TRBV7-8; 7 bases are shared with TRBD1. CDR3 length: 16 amino acids. The germline CDR1 and CDR2 sequences are SGHVS and FQNEAQ. Trimming took 3 bases from V and 0 from J; bases not matched to a gene: 2. The CDR3 sequence is CASSLRGPSGANVLTF. The CDR3 DNA reads TGTGCCAGCAGCTTGAGGGGGCCCTCTGGGGCCAACGTCCTGACTTTC.

Many counts were recorded for this clonotype. This chain connects TRBV10-3 to TRBJ2-5, with a tentative D call TRBD1 (6 bases). V was clipped by 4 bases and J by 0 bases, with 15 bases between them. Germline V gives CDR1 ENHRY, CDR2 SYGVKD. The CDR3 is 16 residues long. DNA for the CDR3: TGTGCCATCAGTGCCTCCGGGACATACGACCAAGAGACCCAGTACTTC. Translating gives CAISASGTYDQETQYF.

This clonotype appeared many times. The chain links TRBV6-2 or TRBV6-3 to TRBJ1-5; TRBD1 aligns across 9 bases. V was pared by 6 bases and J by 4 bases, with 7 bases of the junction left unmatched. The CDR3 has 15 residues. Germline CDR1 MNHEY, CDR2 SVGEGT. The chain's CDR3 is CASRPDRGLNQPQHF. For the CDR3, the DNA is TGTGCCAGCAGGCCGGACAGGGGTTTAAATCAGCCCCAGCATTTT.

Ten or more counts support this clonotype. The chain recombines TRBV7-2 with TRBJ2-7; no reliable D call. Germline lookup yields CDR1 SGHTA and CDR2 FQGNSA. This CDR3 region has 13 residues. V lost 3 bases, J lost 6 bases, and 12 bases lay in between. CDR3 nucleotides: TGTGCCAGCAGCTTGCCGCCGGCGGCCGAGCAGTACTTC. This sequence encodes CASSLPPAAEQYF.

This clonotype was observed at least ten times. V usage is TRBV21-1 and J usage is TRBJ1-1; the table's D call, TRBD1, has no DNA check behind it. TRBV21-1 is a documented pseudogene. The CDR3 runs to 15 residues. The CDR3 loop is CASSKERGRETEAFF. CDR3 DNA sequence: TGTGCCAGCAGCAAAGAGAGGGGCAGGGAGACTGAAGCTTTCTTT.

At least ten counts were recorded for this clonotype. V and J are TRBV20-1 and TRBJ1-5, with TRBD1 identical over 8 bases. Germline lookup yields CDR1 DFQATT and CDR2 SNEGSKA (reference sequence). V trimming: 5 bases; J trimming: 0 bases; junction bases outside the gene matches: 6. CDR3 length: 15 amino acids. The CDR3 loop is CSALLGTGSNQPQHF. Written as DNA, the CDR3 is TGCAGTGCTCTTCTGGGGACAGGTAGCAATCAGCCCCAGCATTTT.

This clonotype was observed many times. This chain joins TRBV29-1 and TRBJ2-3, with TRBD2 matching 8 bases. Trimming cost V 7 bases and J 6 bases; bases outside gene matches: 6. CDR3 length: 12 residues. Per the germline V gene, CDR1 is SQVTM and CDR2 is ANQGSEA. CDR3 region: CSGGGGTDTQYF. The CDR3 nucleotides are TGCAGCGGGGGCGGGGGGACTGATACGCAGTATTTT.

This clonotype was detected many times. V usage is TRBV7-9 and J usage is TRBJ1-1; a weak D match, TRBD1 (5 bases). Trimming removed 1 base from V and 0 bases from J, with 9 bases in between. The CDR3 covers 15 residues. The germline CDR1 and CDR2 sequences are SEHNR and FQNEAQ (reference sequence). The chain's CDR3 is CASSLVQAVNTEAFF. CDR3 bases: TGTGCCAGCAGCTTAGTACAGGCCGTGAACACTGAAGCTTTCTTT.

In this sample, this clonotype turned up many times. The V and J genes are TRBV6-2 or TRBV6-3 and TRBJ1-5, with D perhaps TRBD1 (5 bases). Trimming took off 7 bases at V and 3 bases at J, with 16 bases between the two ends. The CDR3 has 15 residues. CDR1 and CDR2 (germline): MNHEY, SVGEGT. Here the CDR3 DNA reads TGTGCCAGCAAAAGAGGTGGAGGGGACAATCAGCCCCAGCATTTT. Its protein product is CASKRGGGDNQPQHF.

This clonotype occurred many times. J is TRBJ2-1 and V is TRBV6-5, with D uncertain. CDR1 is MNHEY and CDR2 is SVGAGI in the germline V gene. The CDR3 has 14 amino acids. The V and J ends lost 2 bases and 2 bases respectively, with 7 bases between them. The CDR3, as DNA: TGTGCCAGCAGTTACGCAGAAACCTACAATGAGCAGTTCTTC. Its translation: CASSYAETYNEQFF.

There are many counts of this clonotype. The V call is TRBV4-1, the J call TRBJ1-1; D is undetermined. Trimming left V 0 bases short and J 2 bases short, with 10 bases between. The CDR3 contains 15 residues. Germline assignment: CDR1 MGHRA and CDR2 YSYEKL. The CDR3 sequence is CASSQDGQKNTEAFF. DNA for the CDR3: TGCGCCAGCAGCCAAGATGGCCAGAAAAACACTGAAGCTTTCTTT.

Ten or more counts support this clonotype. The chain joins TRBV20-1 to TRBJ2-7, with unresolved D. Germline loops: CDR1 DFQATT, CDR2 SNEGSKA (reference sequence). Trimming removed 3 bases at V and 2 bases at J, with 8 bases between. The CDR3 covers 12 residues. The CDR3 nucleotides read TGCAGTGCTAGTGGCACGGCCTACGAGCAGTACGTC. It translates to CSASGTAYEQYV.